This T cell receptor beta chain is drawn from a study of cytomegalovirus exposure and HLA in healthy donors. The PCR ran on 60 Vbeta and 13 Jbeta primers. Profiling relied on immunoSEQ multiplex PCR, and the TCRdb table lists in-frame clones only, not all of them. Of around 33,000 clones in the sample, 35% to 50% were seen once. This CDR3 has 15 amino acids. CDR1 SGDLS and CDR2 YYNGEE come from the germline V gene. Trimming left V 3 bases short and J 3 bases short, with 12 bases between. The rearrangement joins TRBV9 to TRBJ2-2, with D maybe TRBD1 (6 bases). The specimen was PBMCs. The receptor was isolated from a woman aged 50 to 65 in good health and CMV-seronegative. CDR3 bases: TGTGCCAGCAGCGCGTCCTACAGGGACACCGGGGAGCTGTTTTTT. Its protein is CASSASYRDTGELFF.